Sequencing of this T cell receptor beta chain was carried out in a study of breast tumors, draining lymph nodes, adjacent tissues. Samples came from axillary lymph nodes draining the breast cancer. As for this clonotype: Its antigen is unknown.

Trimming cost V 6 bases and J 5 bases, with 17 bases left between them. Germline values: CDR1 MDHEN, CDR2 SYDVKM. The CDR3 is 15 residues long. Study findings and constraints: Tumor repertoires ranked between lymph nodes and nontumor tissue in diversity, with V and J gene preferences.

Each CDR3 protein is one row after TCRdb ran MiXCR on the multiplex PCR reads. The sample contains about 220,000 distinct CDR3 sequences, under 40% of which appear only once. This clonotype originated in a female donor with breast cancer. Some clones in this sample may be carry-over from other donors' samples. The chain combines TRBV28 with TRBJ2-1; D is ambiguous. Sequences were obtained from axillary lymph node tissue. The CDR3: CASSLDLLPNNEQFF. In DNA, the CDR3 is TGTGCCAGCAGCCTGGACCTTCTTCCCAACAATGAGCAGTTCTTC.